This T cell receptor (beta chain) emerged from a study of T cells expressing NK-cell markers. Study overall: It was sorted CD3+CD56-NKG2C+, CD3+CD56+NKG2C- and CD3+CD56+NKG2C+ T cells that provided the TCR beta repertoires. General study points: The CD3+CD56-NKG2C+ fraction was also led by these clonotypes in a few donors.

The CDR3 runs to 13 residues. Notes on this clonotype: Its antigen remains unknown.

The cDNA for TCR beta came from 5'RACE template switching with UMIs. TCRdb reanalyzed the 5' RACE reads and collapses them to one entry per CDR3 protein, without DNA. The sample table sets out under 600,000 distinct CDR3 sequences. Sequencing input: blood T cells: a sorted CD56 or NKG2C T cell subset, CD4+ or CD8+ T cells, or bulk PBMC T cells (not recorded which). The clonotype comes from a woman in her forties or fifties in good health. The chain carries TRBV12-3 or TRBV12-4 and TRBJ1-1. CDR3 residues: CASSLAPFTEAFF.